This T cell receptor beta chain comes out of a study of blood T cell repertoires in COVID-19. CDR3 length equals 13 residues. V lost 5 bases and J 6 bases, leaving 13 bases between the germline ends. Study processing details: Reference gene primer amplification gave estimated nucleated cell counts. Profiled with immunoSEQ multiplex PCR; TCRdb holds only in-frame clones, not every one. Clone size and V and J calls were adopted from that table, with D and trimming inferred from the DNA. Among around 140,000 clones listed, about 87% were seen once. In its sample, this clone was seen a few times. This chain uses TRBV12-3 or TRBV12-4 with TRBJ1-2; D is uncertain. The source of this sequence is a man aged 50-60 years with active COVID-19. Sequenced sample: peripheral blood. The CDR3 sequence is CASSEARVNGYTF. The CDR3 bases are TGTGCCAGCAGTGAGGCCCGAGTCAATGGCTACACCTTC.